A selection of T cell receptor beta chains follows, all from one sample in a study of molecular identifiers for immune sequencing clone quantification. TCRdb re-derived calls from the PCR reads in MiXCR, one entry per CDR3 protein. The repertoire consists of about 320,000 distinct CDR3 sequences, with around a fifth occurring once and the leading ten covering approximately 0.8%. The sample taken for sequencing was naive CD8+ T cells from blood, with Jurkat cell RNA spiked in. The source of these receptors is a human donor in good health. Some libraries in this study had Jurkat cell RNA spiked in. Each CDR3 is given with its conserved first and last residue. The D gene is left open where the match is weak. A row's size may be missing; if present it is once, few, many or a size class.

j_call	clone_size	d_call	v_call	cdr3_nt	cdr3_aa
TRBJ1-1	many	-	TRBV25-1	TGTGCCAGCCTACTTGAAGGCGACACTGAAGCTTTCTTT	CASLLEGDTEAFF
TRBJ2-3	many	-	TRBV7-3	TGTGCCAGCAGCTTGGACCCTTTCACAGATACGCAGTATTTT	CASSLDPFTDTQYF
TRBJ2-1	many	TRBD2	TRBV14	TGTGCCAGCAGCCAAGATCTGAGCGGGGAAGGTTGGTTCTTC	CASSQDLSGEGWFF
TRBJ2-7	few	-	TRBV27	TGTGCCAGCAGCCGTCTACAGGGCCTTTACGAGCAGTACTTC	CASSRLQGLYEQYF
TRBJ2-1	few	-	TRBV4-3	TGCGCCAGCAGCCAAGATCTAAGACACAGCTCCTACAATGAGCAGTTCTTC	CASSQDLRHSSYNEQFF
TRBJ2-3	many	TRBD2	TRBV28	TGTGCCAGCAGTTCGACGGGACTAGCGGGTGGCACAGATACGCAGTATTTT	CASSSTGLAGGTDTQYF
TRBJ1-1	many	TRBD1	TRBV6-5	TGTGCCAGCAGTTACATACCGGGACAGGGTCCGGAGGCTTTCTTT	CASSYIPGQGPEAFF
TRBJ1-5	-	-	TRBV24-1	TGTGCCACCAGTGATTCCAGGGCCTACAATCAGCCCCAGCATTTT	CATSDSRAYNQPQHF
TRBJ2-7	many	TRBD2	TRBV20-1	TGCAGTGCTCGGGGGGATGGGTCCTACGAGCAGTACTTC	CSARGDGSYEQYF
TRBJ2-1	-	TRBD1	TRBV4-2	TGTGCCAGCAGCCAAGAGGGGACAGGAGTCAATCAGCAGTTCTTC	CASSQEGTGVNQQFF
TRBJ2-7	-	TRBD1	TRBV19	TGTGCCAGCAGCCGCGGACAGGGGGCCTTGTACGAGCAGTACTTC	CASSRGQGALYEQYF
TRBJ2-1	-	TRBD2	TRBV11-2	TGTGCCAGCAGCTTAGTACTAGCGGGGGAGTACAATGAGCAGTTCTTC	CASSLVLAGEYNEQFF
TRBJ2-7	many	-	TRBV28	TGTGCCAGCAGTTTATTGGGGGAAAGGACCTACGAGCAGTACTTC	CASSLLGERTYEQYF
TRBJ2-3	-	TRBD2	TRBV7-9	TGTGCCAGCAGCTTCGGTGGTAGCGGGAGTAAAGATACGCAGTATTTT	CASSFGGSGSKDTQYF
TRBJ2-7	many	TRBD1	TRBV5-1	TGCGCCAGCACCACTAGGACAGGGATAACCTACGAGCAGTACTTC	CASTTRTGITYEQYF
TRBJ2-2	few	-	TRBV6-5	TGTGCCAGCAGTACCGGAAGTAACACCGGGGAGCTGTTTTTT	CASSTGSNTGELFF
TRBJ1-2	many	-	TRBV12-3/TRBV12-4	TGTGCCAGCAGCCTAGGACAGTCATATGGCTACACCTTC	CASSLGQSYGYTF
TRBJ2-7	few	-	TRBV20-1	TGCAGTGCTAGAGCGGACAGCTACGAGCAGTACTTC	CSARADSYEQYF
TRBJ2-5	many	TRBD2	TRBV11-2	TGTGCCAGCAGCCAACCGGGACTAGTTTACGAGACCCAGTACTTC	CASSQPGLVYETQYF
TRBJ1-1	many	-	TRBV24-1	TGTGCCACCAACAACGCCGGGACTGAAGCTTTCTTT	CATNNAGTEAFF
TRBJ1-1	many	-	TRBV29-1	TGCAGCGCTTTTTCCCAGGGATCTGAAGCTTTCTTT	CSAFSQGSEAFF
TRBJ2-5	-	-	TRBV7-9	TGTGCCAGCAGCTTAGTGGCTCCCCAAGGGACCCAGTACTTC	CASSLVAPQGTQYF
TRBJ2-7	many	-	TRBV21-1	TGTGCCAGCAGCGAAGGACAGGAAACCTACGAGCAGTACTTC	CASSEGQETYEQYF
TRBJ1-2	many	-	TRBV28	TGTGCCAGCAGTCACGGACTCGCGGACTATGGCTACACCTTC	CASSHGLADYGYTF
TRBJ1-1	many	-	TRBV4-3	TGCGCCAGCAGCCAAGAGGGGGGTGGTACTGAAGCTTTCTTT	CASSQEGGGTEAFF
TRBJ2-1	many	TRBD1	TRBV27	TGTGCCAGCAGTTTAGGTCCAGGGGGTCTTGAGCAGTTCTTC	CASSLGPGGLEQFF
TRBJ1-1	many	-	TRBV7-8	TGTGCCAGCAGCTTATCAGGGAGCGAAGCTTTCTTT	CASSLSGSEAFF
TRBJ2-1	many	TRBD1	TRBV30	TGTGCCTGGCAGGGGGAGAATGAGCAGTTCTTC	CAWQGENEQFF
TRBJ1-1	-	-	TRBV3-1	TGTGCCAGCAGCCAAGAAGTCTACCGACACACTGAAGCTTTCTTT	CASSQEVYRHTEAFF
TRBJ1-1	few	TRBD1	TRBV2	TGTGCCAGCAGAGGACAGGGGGCGATGGCTTTCTTT	CASRGQGAMAFF
TRBJ1-1	many	-	TRBV4-3	TGCGCCAGCAGCCAAGATATGTCGATCCTCATGAACACTGAAGCTTTCTTT	CASSQDMSILMNTEAFF
TRBJ2-3	many	-	TRBV24-1	TGTGCCACCAGTGATACTCCGGACCTTTCGGATACGCAGTATTTT	CATSDTPDLSDTQYF
TRBJ2-1	few	-	TRBV6-5	TGTGCCAGCAGCCCGTCTGGGGACAATGGGCAGTTCTTC	CASSPSGDNGQFF
TRBJ2-7	many	-	TRBV7-9	TGTGCCAGCAGCCCCCGTGGCGGGCAGCTATACGAGCAGTACTTC	CASSPRGGQLYEQYF
TRBJ2-6	-	-	TRBV5-1	TGCGCCAGCAGAGAGACCCTAAAGGGCTCTGGGGCCAACGTCCTGACTTTC	CASRETLKGSGANVLTF
TRBJ2-7	many	-	TRBV5-6	TGTGCCAGCAGCTTCGGTCAAGGGAGCTCCTACGAGCAGTACTTC	CASSFGQGSSYEQYF
TRBJ2-3	-	-	TRBV5-1	TGCGCCAGCAGCAGGTGGACCACAGATACGCAGTATTTT	CASSRWTTDTQYF
TRBJ2-7	many	-	TRBV5-4	TGTGCCAGCAGCTCCGTAACAGAACCGGTCTACGAGCAGTACTTC	CASSSVTEPVYEQYF
TRBJ1-1	many	TRBD1	TRBV4-3	TGCGCCAGCAGCCAAGCCAGGGGGGGCCTAGGCACTGAAGCTTTCTTT	CASSQARGGLGTEAFF
TRBJ2-7	many	-	TRBV29-1	TGCAGCGTGGAGGACCGTACCTACGAGCAGTACTTC	CSVEDRTYEQYF
TRBJ2-7	many	TRBD1	TRBV6-5	TGTGCCAGCAGTTACGGGACAGCGTTGGTTTCCGAGCAGTACTTC	CASSYGTALVSEQYF
TRBJ2-1	many	-	TRBV6-2/TRBV6-3	TGTGCCAGCAGTTACCTGGCGGATGAGCAGTTCTTC	CASSYLADEQFF
TRBJ2-7	few	TRBD2	TRBV19	TGTGCCAGTAGTATAGGACGCGGGAGGGCAGAAGAGCAGTACTTC	CASSIGRGRAEEQYF
TRBJ2-4	many	TRBD2	TRBV7-8	TGTGCCAGCAGCAAGGGGTCGGCTAGCGGGGGTAAAAACATTCAGTACTTC	CASSKGSASGGKNIQYF
TRBJ2-7	few	TRBD1	TRBV20-1	TGCAGTGCTAGAGATCCAACCACTATAAGGGGGCCCGACTACGAGCAGTACTTC	CSARDPTTIRGPDYEQYF
TRBJ1-3	-	-	TRBV6-1	TGTGCCAGCCGACGGGGACGGACCTCTGGAAACACCATATATTTT	CASRRGRTSGNTIYF
TRBJ2-7	many	TRBD1	TRBV12-3/TRBV12-4	TGTGCCAGCAGTTTGACAGGGTACGAGCAGTACTTC	CASSLTGYEQYF
TRBJ2-7	-	-	TRBV12-3/TRBV12-4	TGTGCCAGCAGTTCGGACAGCCCCTACGAGCAGTACTTC	CASSSDSPYEQYF
TRBJ2-5	-	-	TRBV6-1	TGTGCCAGCAAAATCACCGGGACACGTGAGACCCAGCACTTC	CASKITGTRETQHF
TRBJ2-7	many	-	TRBV14	TGTGCCAGCAGCCAAGATCGGTCGCCGTACTACGAGCAGTACTTC	CASSQDRSPYYEQYF
TRBJ2-5	many	-	TRBV29-1	TGCAGCGTTGTTCCTGAGATGGGTTCCCAGTACTTC	CSVVPEMGSQYF